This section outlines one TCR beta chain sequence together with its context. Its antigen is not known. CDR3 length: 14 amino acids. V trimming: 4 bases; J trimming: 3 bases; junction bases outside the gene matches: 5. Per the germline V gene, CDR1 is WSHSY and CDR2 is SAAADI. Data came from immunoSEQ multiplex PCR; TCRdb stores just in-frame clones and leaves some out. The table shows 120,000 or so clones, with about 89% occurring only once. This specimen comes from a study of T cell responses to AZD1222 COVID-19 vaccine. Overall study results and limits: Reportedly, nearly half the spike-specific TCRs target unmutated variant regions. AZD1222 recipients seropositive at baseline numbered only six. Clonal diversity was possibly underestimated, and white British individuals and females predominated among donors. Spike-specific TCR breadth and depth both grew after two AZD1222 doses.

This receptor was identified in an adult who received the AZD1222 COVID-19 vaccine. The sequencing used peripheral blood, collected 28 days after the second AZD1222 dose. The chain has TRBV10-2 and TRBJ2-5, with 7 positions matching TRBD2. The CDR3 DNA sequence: TGCGCCAGCAGTGTTAGGGCGGGAGAAGAGACCCAGTACTTC. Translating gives CASSVRAGEETQYF.